The 28 T cell receptor beta chains given below trace back to one sample, sequenced in a study of shared clonotypes between healthy human individuals. Libraries were prepared by immunoSEQ multiplex PCR; TCRdb keeps only in-frame clonotypes and omits some of them. The profile shows hundreds of thousands of clones, 72% of them singletons. The sample taken for sequencing was memory CD4+ T cells sorted from blood. Subset defined: CD45RA-negative fraction. The receptors originated from a woman aged 25 to 39 in good health.

Ten or more counts support this clone. V is TRBV25-1 and J is TRBJ2-2, with 9 bases that match TRBD1. This CDR3 contains 15 residues. From germline, CDR1 is MGHDK and CDR2 SYGVNS. V lost 6 bases to trimming and J lost 3 bases; unmatched junction nucleotides: 5. The CDR3 region is CASRATGGDTGELFF. The DNA for the CDR3 is TGTGCCAGCAGAGCGACAGGGGGTGACACCGGGGAGCTGTTTTTT.

This clone was counted once. This chain links TRBV28 with TRBJ1-3; no reliable D call. Trimming shortened V by 5 bases and J by 5 bases, and 16 bases separated the two germline ends. The CDR3 spans 15 residues. Germline values: CDR1 MDHEN, CDR2 SYDVKM. The CDR3 sequence: CASSASPRGRNTIYF. The CDR3 DNA follows: TGTGCCAGCAGTGCATCTCCGCGGGGTAGAAACACCATATATTTT.

This clone showed up many times. The rearrangement links TRBV7-3 to TRBJ2-1; 9 nucleotides align to TRBD1. The junction had 4 bases not matched to a gene; V was cut back by 3 bases and J by 7 bases. This CDR3 has 14 residues. Germline CDR1 and CDR2: SGHTA and FQGTGA. CDR3 DNA: TGTGCCAGCAGCTTGGGACAGGGTAAGAATGAGCAGTTCTTC. Amino acid sequence: CASSLGQGKNEQFF.

The chain combines TRBV18 with TRBJ2-7, with TRBD1 matching 8 bases. The V gene end was trimmed by 6 bases and the J gene end by 3 bases; junction bases not matched to a gene: 4. The germline V gene has CDR1 KGHSH and CDR2 LQKENI. This CDR3 comprises 13 residues. The CDR3 coding sequence is TGTGCCAGCTCCCGGGGGACAGGCTACGAGCAGTACTTC. This sequence encodes CASSRGTGYEQYF.

The chain has TRBV30 and TRBJ2-7, with TRBD1 matching 8 bases. CDR3 length: 12 residues. V shed 5 bases and J 3 bases; nucleotides not matched to a gene: 3. In germline, CDR1 is GTSNPN, CDR2 SVGIG (reference sequence). CDR3 region: CAWGQGLYEQYF. CDR3 DNA: TGTGCCTGGGGACAGGGTCTCTACGAGCAGTACTTC.

The CDR3 nucleotides are TGTGCCAGCAGTCAAAAGGGACAGACTCACGAGCAGTACTTC. Translating it yields CASSQKGQTHEQYF. The chain recombines TRBV6-6 with TRBJ2-7; 7 nucleotides line up with TRBD1. The CDR3 loop spans 14 amino acids. The V and J ends lost 5 bases and 5 bases, in that order; junction bases with no gene match: 9. Looked up from germline, CDR1 is MNHNY and CDR2 is SVGAGI (reference sequence).

This rearrangement joins TRBV7-8 to TRBJ2-3, with 14 bases that match TRBD2. With 4 bases clipped from V and 4 bases from J, the junction kept 7 bases outside the gene matches. CDR3 size: 17 residues. CDR1 and CDR2 (germline): SGHVS, FQNEAQ. The CDR3 here is CASSSGTSGRGADTQYF. The CDR3 bases are TGTGCCAGCAGCTCCGGGACTAGCGGGAGAGGGGCAGATACGCAGTATTTT.

This clone was recorded only once. The chain links TRBV30 to TRBJ2-7; 8 nucleotides match TRBD1. Germline lookup yields CDR1 GTSNPN and CDR2 SVGIG (reference sequence). CDR3 length: 13 amino acids. V lost 2 bases to trimming and J lost 7 bases; unmatched junction nucleotides: 7. The CDR3 here is CAWSNQGAMEQYF. The CDR3 DNA follows: TGTGCCTGGAGTAACCAGGGGGCGATGGAGCAGTACTTC.

The J gene is TRBJ2-6, the V gene TRBV2; D possibly corresponds to TRBD1 (6 bases). The germline V and J ends were trimmed by 5 bases and 3 bases, with 26 bases remaining between them. Germline loops: CDR1 SNHLY, CDR2 FYNNEI. The CDR3 is 20 amino acids. CDR3 DNA sequence: TGTGCCAGCAGTAAGCGTGTGGCTGGGGGCGGAATGCGTGGGGCCAACGTCCTGACTTTC. As protein: CASSKRVAGGGMRGANVLTF.

The DNA of the CDR3 is TGTGCCAGCAGTCCGGACTTGGGGGAGCAGTTCTTC. Translating it yields CASSPDLGEQFF. The rearrangement uses TRBV2 and TRBJ2-1; D is possibly TRBD2 (5 bases). Germline values: CDR1 SNHLY, CDR2 FYNNEI. The ends were cut back, 5 bases at V and 10 bases at J, with 12 bases in the middle. The CDR3 has 12 residues.

The chain joins TRBV28 to TRBJ1-3; D perhaps matches TRBD1 (6 bases). Deletions cut 5 bases from V and 0 bases from J, with 11 bases between. This CDR3 region has 15 residues. Germline CDR1 and CDR2: MDHEN and SYDVKM. The CDR3 nucleotides read TGTGCCAGCAGTCGTACAGGGTACTCTGGAAACACCATATATTTT. This encodes CASSRTGYSGNTIYF.

The chain is built from TRBV2 and TRBJ1-5, with D hard to call. V was cut by 6 bases and J by 9 bases, with 15 bases left in between. The CDR3 runs 13 residues. Germline lookup yields CDR1 SNHLY and CDR2 FYNNEI. The CDR3 loop is CASRSRAQMPQHF. DNA of the CDR3: TGTGCCAGCAGGTCTAGGGCCCAAATGCCCCAGCATTTT.

CDR3 amino acids: CASSYGGDPTNEKLFF. DNA for the CDR3: TGTGCCAGCAGTTACGGAGGGGACCCCACTAATGAAAAACTGTTTTTT. V is TRBV6-5 and J is TRBJ1-4, with TRBD1 as a possible D gene (5 bases). Germline-derived CDR1 and CDR2 are MNHEY and SVGAGI. Trimming pared 2 bases from V and 2 bases from J, leaving 12 bases between. The CDR3 loop spans 16 amino acids.

This clone has a single count. The rearrangement joins TRBV5-1 to TRBJ1-1; TRBD1 matches at 7 bases. Germline trimming cut 4 bases from V and 0 bases from J; bases unmatched to any gene: 3. Germline V gives CDR1 SGHRS, CDR2 YFSETQ. The CDR3 has 14 residues. The CDR3 DNA is TGCGCCAGCAGCCAGGGGGGAATGAACACTGAAGCTTTCTTT. It is translated as CASSQGGMNTEAFF.

This clone came up a few times. The chain links TRBV25-1 to TRBJ1-4; a weak D match, TRBD1 (5 bases). The ends were cut back, 3 bases at V and 7 bases at J, with 15 bases in the middle. The germline V gene encodes CDR1 MGHDK and CDR2 SYGVNS. This CDR3 has 15 amino acids. The CDR3 DNA follows: TGTGCCAGCAGTGAGGGGGATGATCTGAGTGAAAAACTGTTTTTT. This encodes CASSEGDDLSEKLFF. Filled out from reference TRBV25-1 and TRBJ1-4, the complete variable domain reads EADIYQTPRYLVIGTGKKITLECSQTMGHDKMYWYQQDPGMELHLIHYSYGVNSTEKGDLSSESTVSRIRTEHFPLTLESARPSHTSQYLCASSEGDDLSEKLFFGSGTQLSVL.

This chain links TRBV14 with TRBJ2-5; possibly TRBD2 for D (5 bases). Germline V gives CDR1 SGHDN, CDR2 FVKESK. Between the trimmed V and J ends, which lost 4 bases and 4 bases, there was a span of 13 bases. The CDR3 has 14 amino acids. This CDR3 reads CASSPSGVGETQYF. The CDR3 nucleotides read TGTGCCAGCAGCCCCTCCGGGGTCGGAGAGACCCAGTACTTC.

This clone was counted many times. The chain carries TRBV6-1 and TRBJ1-5; a weak D match, TRBD1 (6 bases). CDR1 is MNHNS and CDR2 is SASEGT in the germline V gene. The length of the CDR3 is 15 residues. Trimming stripped 7 bases from V and 3 bases from J, with 16 bases between. The CDR3, as DNA: TGTGCCAGCAAGGGTAACAGGGCCTTCAATCAGCCCCAGCATTTT. It codes for CASKGNRAFNQPQHF.

CDR3 sequence (DNA): TGTGCCAGCAGTGGGGTCCCCACAGATACGCAGTATTTT. Translated, it gives CASSGVPTDTQYF. V gene TRBV6-1 combines with J gene TRBJ2-3, with D hard to call. V dropped 4 bases and J dropped 2 bases, with 7 bases sitting between them. Germline assignment: CDR1 MNHNS and CDR2 SASEGT. This CDR3 has 13 residues.

This rearrangement joins TRBV14 to TRBJ2-3; unclear D gene. The CDR3 runs to 15 residues. Trimming took off 0 bases at V and 1 base at J, with 8 bases between the two ends. Looked up from germline, CDR1 is SGHDN and CDR2 is FVKESK. CDR3 coding DNA: TGTGCCAGCAGCCAAGAGCTAGTACGCACAGATACGCAGTATTTT. It specifies CASSQELVRTDTQYF.

V is TRBV7-8 and J is TRBJ2-7; TRBD2 matches at 8 bases. Germline CDR1 SGHVS, CDR2 FQNEAQ. Trimming cost V 5 bases and J 0 bases; bases outside gene matches: 9. There are 16 residues in the CDR3. CDR3 in DNA: TGTGCCAGCAGCGCCAGTCGCGGGGGGTTCTCCTACGAGCAGTACTTC. Encoded protein: CASSASRGGFSYEQYF.

The chain recombines TRBV9 with TRBJ2-1, with 9 bases lining up with TRBD2. The CDR3 length is 16 residues. The germline V gene has CDR1 SGDLS and CDR2 YYNGEE. The V gene end was trimmed by 0 bases and the J gene end by 5 bases; junction bases not matched to a gene: 6. The CDR3 region has the DNA TGTGCCAGCAGCGTAGATATTAGCGGGGGAAACAATGAGCAGTTCTTC. Its protein is CASSVDISGGNNEQFF.

V and J are TRBV20-1 and TRBJ2-7; 7 bases align to TRBD1. Germline CDR1 DFQATT, CDR2 SNEGSKA (reference sequence). V was pared by 5 bases and J by 3 bases, with 1 base of the junction left unmatched. This CDR3 comprises 11 residues. In nucleotides, the CDR3 is TGCAGTGCTCACAGGGGCTACGAGCAGTACTTC. Its translation is CSAHRGYEQYF.

This clone was counted once. The chain joins TRBV5-4 to TRBJ2-7, with 13 nucleotides matching TRBD2. The CDR3 extends over 17 amino acids. Germline CDR1 is SGHNT and CDR2 is YYREEE (reference sequence). The ends lost 4 bases at V and 0 bases at J; junction bases unmatched: 7. CDR3 protein: CASSPGLAGSSSYEQYF. The DNA for the CDR3 is TGTGCCAGCAGCCCGGGACTAGCGGGGTCAAGCTCCTACGAGCAGTACTTC.

This clone was seen repeatedly, ten times or more. V and J are TRBV4-1 and TRBJ2-3; a weak D match, TRBD2 (5 bases). CDR1 and CDR2 from the germline V gene are MGHRA and YSYEKL. The V end lost 0 bases, the J end lost 1 base, and 8 bases lay between the germline ends. This CDR3 spans 15 amino acids. CDR3 bases: TGCGCCAGCAGCCAAGATGGCGGGCGCACAGATACGCAGTATTTT. This sequence encodes CASSQDGGRTDTQYF.

This clone was detected only once. This chain links TRBV4-1 with TRBJ1-1; D not resolved. Germline CDR1 reads MGHRA; CDR2 reads YSYEKL. V was cut by 1 base and J by 1 base, with 13 bases left in between. The CDR3 totals 16 residues. The DNA of the CDR3 is TGCGCCAGCAGCCAAGGCGCGGCTCGGGGGAACACTGAAGCTTTCTTT. Translating it yields CASSQGAARGNTEAFF.

In its sample, this clone was seen once. The chain couples TRBV28 to TRBJ1-2; D gene uncertain. The CDR3 sequence is 15 residues long. V dropped 3 bases and J dropped 2 bases, with 13 bases sitting between them. CDR1 is MDHEN and CDR2 is SYDVKM in the germline V gene. The CDR3 DNA is TGTGCCAGCAGTTTGCCCCAGAATTTCAACTATGGCTACACCTTC. It translates to CASSLPQNFNYGYTF.

Only one count was recorded for this clone. V and J are TRBV21-1 and TRBJ2-1; the D call TRBD1 from the table was never checked on the DNA. TRBV21-1 is labeled a pseudogene. The CDR3 covers 12 residues. The CDR3 nucleotides read TGTGCCAGCAGGGCCATTACAAATGAGCAGTTCTTC. Amino acids: CASRAITNEQFF.

This clone was counted a single time. This rearrangement joins TRBV7-2 to TRBJ2-4; TRBD2 matches 10 bases. The J segment lost 1 base and the V segment lost 4 bases, leaving 7 bases of the junction unmatched. The CDR3 sequence is 17 residues long. Germline V gene sequence: CDR1 SGHTA, CDR2 FQGNSA. The CDR3 here is CASSWLAGAAAKNIQYF. The CDR3 region has the DNA TGTGCCAGCAGCTGGCTAGCGGGAGCGGCCGCCAAAAACATTCAGTACTTC.